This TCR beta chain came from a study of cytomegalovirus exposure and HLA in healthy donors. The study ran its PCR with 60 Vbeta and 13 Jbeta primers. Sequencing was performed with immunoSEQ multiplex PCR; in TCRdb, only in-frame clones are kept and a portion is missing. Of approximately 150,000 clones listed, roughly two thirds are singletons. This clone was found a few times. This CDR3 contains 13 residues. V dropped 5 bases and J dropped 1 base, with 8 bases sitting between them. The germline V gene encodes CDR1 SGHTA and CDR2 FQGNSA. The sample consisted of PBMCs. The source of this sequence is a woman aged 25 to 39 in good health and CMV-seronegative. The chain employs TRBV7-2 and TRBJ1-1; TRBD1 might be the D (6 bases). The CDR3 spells CASSVGQNTEAFF. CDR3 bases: TGTGCCAGCAGCGTGGGACAGAACACTGAAGCTTTCTTT.